The rows below give T cell receptor beta chains drawn from one sample of a study of cytomegalovirus exposure and HLA in healthy donors. The method was immunoSEQ multiplex PCR; TCRdb's version includes in-frame clones alone and lacks a portion of them. The sample has 200,000 to 250,000 clones, 65% to 90% seen once. The sequenced material came from PBMCs. The receptors originated from a girl under 18 in good health and CMV-seronegative. Each CDR3 is given with its conserved first and last residue. Fields, in order: V gene, CDR3 protein.

V gene: TRBV19
CDR3 protein: CASSIQTGGFTEAFF

V gene: TRBV7-8
CDR3 protein: CASSPTPGTGRSSGANVLTF

V gene: TRBV5-6
CDR3 protein: CASTYRSPGQIEAFF

V gene: TRBV18
CDR3 protein: CASSLGLNEQFF

V gene: TRBV7-7
CDR3 protein: CASSFGTGGRNEQFF

V gene: TRBV4-3
CDR3 protein: CASSNARGRRNEQFF

V gene: TRBV5-1
CDR3 protein: CASSSFGAGQETQYF

V gene: TRBV20-1
CDR3 protein: CSASDGQAATF

V gene: TRBV27
CDR3 protein: CASSSSWANTEAFF

V gene: TRBV5-4
CDR3 protein: CASSLGIRGTLEAFF

V gene: TRBV9
CDR3 protein: CASSVSFGATNTQYF

V gene: TRBV15
CDR3 protein: CATSGTPGDRTDTQYF